Sequencing of this T cell receptor (beta chain) was carried out in a study of CD8+ T cells in alopecia areata. Treatment indicated: oral pan-JAK inhibitor, 5-10 mg twice daily. Peripheral blood samples and lesional scalp punch biopsies were obtained from alopecia areata patients. Isolated RNA was reverse transcribed into cDNA used as the sequencing template. Produced via immunoSEQ multiplex PCR; TCRdb's table is partial and in-frame only. The sample carries about 13,000 clones, 68% recorded once. Study results and caveats: For lesional scalp, especially alopecia totalis/universalis, clonality was higher than in normal scalp. The study found that many expanded lesional clones persisted in scalp and blood during tofacitinib. Any link of baseline CD8+ expansion to response, resting on one nonresponder, remains uncertain.

The CDR3 contains 16 residues. Per the germline V gene, CDR1 is SEHNR and CDR2 is FQNEAQ (reference sequence). Details on this clone: Its antigen remains unknown. Its ends do not fully match the called genes, so a read error is possible. The same CDR3 also results from other DNA sequences found in this sample.

The clonotype was recovered from a human donor with alopecia areata. The chain combines TRBV7-9 with TRBJ2-7; TRBD1 aligns across 10 bases. This specimen was skin, taken at week 4, from a patient treated with tofacitinib. In nucleotides, the CDR3 is TGCGCCAGCAGCTCTCTCGGACAGGGGGACTCCTACGAGCAGTACTTC. Its protein is CASSSLGQGDSYEQYF.